This T cell receptor beta chain was found in a study of cytomegalovirus exposure and HLA in healthy donors. Across the study: Unique TCR beta sequences numbering about 100 million came from roughly 180 million T cells in an earlier analysis.

Germline assignment: CDR1 LGHNA and CDR2 YNFKEQ. This CDR3 spans 17 amino acids. The junction had 8 bases not matched to a gene; V was cut back by 1 base and J by 4 bases. The PCR contained 60 Vbeta and 13 Jbeta primers. Sequencing used immunoSEQ multiplex PCR; TCRdb keeps in-frame clones, though not all of them. The sample contains 180,000 or so clones, about three quarters of which appear only once. This clone was detected only a few times. Its antigen is unidentified. General study points: As a later analysis revealed, the rate of TCR association differed by HLA locus, with DRB1 most and HLA-C fewest. It was about 180 TCR beta chains that were listed as cytomegalovirus-associated.

The rearrangement links TRBV4-2 to TRBJ2-3; 10 bases match TRBD2. The sample taken for sequencing was PBMCs. The sequence came from a man aged 35 to 55 in good health and CMV-seropositive. DNA for the CDR3: TGTGCCAGCAGCCAAGGGTTCGGGACTAGCGCTTCAGATACGCAGTATTTT. Translated, it gives CASSQGFGTSASDTQYF.